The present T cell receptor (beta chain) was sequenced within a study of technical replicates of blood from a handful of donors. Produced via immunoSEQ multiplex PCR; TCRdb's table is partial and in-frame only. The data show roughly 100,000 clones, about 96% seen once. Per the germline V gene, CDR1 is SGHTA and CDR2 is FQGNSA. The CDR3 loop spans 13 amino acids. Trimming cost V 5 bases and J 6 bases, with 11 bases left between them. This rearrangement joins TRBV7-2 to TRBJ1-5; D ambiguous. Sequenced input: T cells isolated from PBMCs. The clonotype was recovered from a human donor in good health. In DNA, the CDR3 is TGTGCCAGCAGCGGAGATCTGAGTCAGCCCCAGCATTTT. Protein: CASSGDLSQPQHF.